A selection of T cell receptor beta chains follows, all from one sample in a study of cytomegalovirus exposure and HLA in healthy donors. Sequencing was performed with immunoSEQ multiplex PCR; in TCRdb, only in-frame clones are kept and a portion is missing. Of over 150,000 clones detected, 73% appear once; the ten largest clones hold around 5%. Sequencing was performed on PBMCs. The receptors stem from a woman aged 18-30 years in good health and CMV-seropositive. The CDR3 runs from the conserved cysteine through the conserved F or W. D genes are given only for firm matches. Only some rows state a clone size, as once, few, many or a class for expanded clones.

>few|TRBV5-4|TRBD1|TRBJ2-2
CASSLVGGGFYTGELFF
TGTGCCAGCAGCTTGGTAGGGGGCGGATTTTACACCGGGGAGCTGTTTTTT
>few|TRBV6-6|TRBD1|TRBJ1-5
CASTARTGGNQPQHF
TGTGCCAGCACCGCCAGGACAGGGGGCAATCAGCCCCAGCATTTT
>NA|TRBV2|TRBD1|TRBJ2-7
CGSGTGPTYEQYF
TGTGGGTCCGGGACAGGTCCAACCTACGAGCAGTACTTC
>NA|TRBV15|TRBD1|TRBJ2-7
CATSRVGTGTGLEQYF
TGTGCCACCAGCAGAGTGGGGACCGGGACAGGGCTCGAGCAGTACTTC
>few|TRBV2|NA|TRBJ1-1
CASSGGGEDTEAFF
TGTGCCAGCAGTGGTGGAGGGGAAGACACTGAAGCTTTCTTT
>NA|TRBV6-6|NA|TRBJ2-5
CASSYSQGSGGEQYF
TGTGCCAGCAGTTACTCACAGGGCTCGGGGGGTGAGCAGTACTTC
>few|TRBV20-1|NA|TRBJ2-5
CSASGEETQYF
TGCAGTGCTAGCGGGGAAGAGACCCAGTACTTC
>NA|TRBV7-9|NA|TRBJ1-1
CASSHGGRPDEAFF
TGTGCCAGCAGCCATGGCGGCAGACCAGATGAAGCTTTCTTT
>NA|TRBV15|NA|TRBJ2-3
CATSRDRQSTDTQYF
TGTGCCACCAGCAGAGATCGACAGTCCACAGATACGCAGTATTTT
>NA|TRBV11-2|TRBD2|TRBJ2-5
CASNSISGGGETQYF
TGTGCCAGCAACTCGATAAGCGGGGGAGGTGAGACCCAGTACTTC
>NA|TRBV5-4|NA|TRBJ2-7
CASSPPGQSYEQYF
TGTGCCAGCAGCCCGCCCGGACAGAGCTACGAGCAGTACTTC
>NA|TRBV7-9|NA|TRBJ1-2
CASSLAGAPGYGYTF
TGTGCCAGCAGCTTAGCCGGAGCTCCTGGCTATGGCTACACCTTC
>NA|TRBV4-3|NA|TRBJ1-1
CASSQDSQGNTEAFF
TGCGCCAGCAGCCAAGATTCCCAGGGGAACACTGAAGCTTTCTTT
>NA|TRBV4-1|TRBD2|TRBJ2-7
CASSQVAGNEQYF
TGCGCCAGCAGCCAAGTAGCGGGGAACGAGCAGTACTTC
>NA|TRBV4-3|NA|TRBJ1-1
CASSQASENTEAFF
TGCGCCAGCAGCCAAGCCAGTGAGAACACTGAAGCTTTCTTT
>once|TRBV4-2|NA|TRBJ1-6
CASSQEGQGNSPLHF
TGTGCCAGCAGCCAAGAAGGGCAGGGAAATTCACCCCTCCACTTT
>NA|TRBV5-4|TRBD1|TRBJ2-3
CASSSQGATDTQYF
TGTGCCAGCAGCAGCCAGGGGGCGACAGATACGCAGTATTTT
>few|TRBV5-1|NA|TRBJ2-2
CASSPTHTGELFF
TGCGCCAGCAGCCCGACTCACACCGGGGAGCTGTTTTTT
>NA|TRBV6-5|TRBD1|TRBJ1-6
CASSRTGQASPLHF
TGTGCCAGCAGCCGGACAGGGCAAGCCTCACCCCTCCACTTT
>NA|TRBV7-3|NA|TRBJ2-3
CASSSSSTDTQYF
TGTGCCAGCAGCTCGAGTAGCACAGATACGCAGTATTTT
>NA|TRBV4-2|NA|TRBJ2-2
CASSARGDTGELFF
TGTGCCAGCAGCGCGCGGGGTGACACCGGGGAGCTGTTTTTT
>NA|TRBV30|NA|TRBJ1-6
CAWSLTASNSPLHF
TGTGCCTGGAGTCTGACTGCGAGCAATTCACCCCTCCACTTT
>few|TRBV28|NA|TRBJ1-5
CASIESSGHSNQPQHF
TGTGCCAGCATTGAGTCCTCAGGGCATAGCAATCAGCCCCAGCATTTT
>NA|TRBV7-9|NA|TRBJ2-5
CASSLVLEGSETQYF
TGTGCCAGCAGCTTAGTTCTGGAGGGAAGTGAGACCCAGTACTTC
>NA|TRBV6-5|NA|TRBJ1-1
CASSYGRSDTEAFF
TGTGCCAGCAGTTACGGGAGGTCAGACACTGAAGCTTTCTTT
>NA|TRBV27|NA|TRBJ2-2
CASRQVVSGELFF
TGTGCCAGCCGACAGGTAGTGTCCGGGGAGCTGTTTTTT
>NA|TRBV11-2|TRBD2|TRBJ2-3
CASSLEVGLAGGTDTQYF
TGTGCCAGCAGCTTAGAGGTTGGACTAGCGGGGGGAACAGATACGCAGTATTTT
>NA|TRBV6-5|NA|TRBJ1-1
CASRVNGNTEAFF
TGTGCCAGCAGGGTAAACGGGAACACTGAAGCTTTCTTT
>NA|TRBV7-3|TRBD1|TRBJ2-1
CASSPGQSTYNEQFF
TGTGCCAGCAGCCCGGGACAGAGTACCTACAATGAGCAGTTCTTC
>NA|TRBV6-6|TRBD2|TRBJ2-4
CASLAGGPVAKNIQYF
TGTGCCAGCTTAGCGGGGGGGCCAGTAGCCAAAAACATTCAGTACTTC
>NA|TRBV7-9|TRBD1|TRBJ1-1
CASSLAEGAWTEAFF
TGTGCCAGCAGCTTAGCCGAGGGGGCTTGGACTGAAGCTTTCTTT
>NA|TRBV5-1|NA|TRBJ2-7
CASSSGRAGPAYEQYF
TGCGCCAGCAGCTCTGGACGCGCGGGGCCAGCCTACGAGCAGTACTTC